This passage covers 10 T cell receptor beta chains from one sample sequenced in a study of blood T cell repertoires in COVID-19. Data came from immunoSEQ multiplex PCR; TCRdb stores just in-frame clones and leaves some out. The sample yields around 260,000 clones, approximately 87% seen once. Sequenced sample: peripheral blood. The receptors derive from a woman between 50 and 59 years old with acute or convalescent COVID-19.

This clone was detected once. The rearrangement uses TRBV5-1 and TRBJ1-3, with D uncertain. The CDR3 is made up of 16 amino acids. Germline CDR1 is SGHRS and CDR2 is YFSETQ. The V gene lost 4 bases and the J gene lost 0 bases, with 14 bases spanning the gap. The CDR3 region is CASSRGGVDSGNTIYF. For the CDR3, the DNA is TGCGCCAGCAGCCGTGGCGGGGTGGACTCTGGAAACACCATATATTTT.

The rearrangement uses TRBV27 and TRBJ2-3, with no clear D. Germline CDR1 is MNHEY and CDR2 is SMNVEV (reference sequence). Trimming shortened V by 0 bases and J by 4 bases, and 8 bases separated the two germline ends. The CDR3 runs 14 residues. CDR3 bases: TGTGCCAGCAGTTTATCCACCTTAGCAGATACGCAGTATTTT. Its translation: CASSLSTLADTQYF.

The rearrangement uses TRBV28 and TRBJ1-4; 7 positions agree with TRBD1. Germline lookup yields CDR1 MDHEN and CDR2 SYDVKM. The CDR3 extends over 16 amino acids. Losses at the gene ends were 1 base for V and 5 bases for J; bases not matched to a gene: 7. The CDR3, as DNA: TGTGCCAGCAGTTTATACCCGACAGGGAAAAATGAAAAACTGTTTTTT. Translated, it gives CASSLYPTGKNEKLFF.

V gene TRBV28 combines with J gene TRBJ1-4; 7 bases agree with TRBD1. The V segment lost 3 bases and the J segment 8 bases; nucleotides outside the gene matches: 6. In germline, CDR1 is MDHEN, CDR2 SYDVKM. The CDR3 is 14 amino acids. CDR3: CASSFPQGEEKLFF. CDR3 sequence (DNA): TGTGCCAGCAGTTTCCCCCAGGGGGAGGAAAAACTGTTTTTT.

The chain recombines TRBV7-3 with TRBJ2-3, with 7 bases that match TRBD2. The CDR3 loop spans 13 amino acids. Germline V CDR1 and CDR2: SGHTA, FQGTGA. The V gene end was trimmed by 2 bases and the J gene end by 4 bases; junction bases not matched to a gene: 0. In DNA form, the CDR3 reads TGTGCCAGCAGCTTAGGACTAGCAGATACGCAGTATTTT. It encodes CASSLGLADTQYF.

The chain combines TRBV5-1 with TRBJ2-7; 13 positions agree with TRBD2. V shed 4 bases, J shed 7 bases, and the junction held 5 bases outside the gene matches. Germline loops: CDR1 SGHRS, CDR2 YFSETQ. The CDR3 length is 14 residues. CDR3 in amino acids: CASSRGLAGSEQYF. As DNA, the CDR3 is TGCGCCAGCAGCAGGGGACTAGCGGGAAGTGAGCAGTACTTC.

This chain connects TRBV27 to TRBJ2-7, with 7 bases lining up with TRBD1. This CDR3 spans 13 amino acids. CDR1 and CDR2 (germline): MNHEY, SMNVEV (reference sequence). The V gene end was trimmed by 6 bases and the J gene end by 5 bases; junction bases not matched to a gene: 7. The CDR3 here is CASRDTGDNEQYF. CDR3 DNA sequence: TGTGCCAGCAGAGATACAGGGGACAACGAGCAGTACTTC.

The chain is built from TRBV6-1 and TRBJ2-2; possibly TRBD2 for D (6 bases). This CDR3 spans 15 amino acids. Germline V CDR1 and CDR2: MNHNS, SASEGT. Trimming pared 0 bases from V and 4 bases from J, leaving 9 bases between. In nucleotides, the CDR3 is TGTGCCAGCAGTGAAGCGGGAGCGGGCACCGGGGAGCTGTTTTTT. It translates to CASSEAGAGTGELFF.

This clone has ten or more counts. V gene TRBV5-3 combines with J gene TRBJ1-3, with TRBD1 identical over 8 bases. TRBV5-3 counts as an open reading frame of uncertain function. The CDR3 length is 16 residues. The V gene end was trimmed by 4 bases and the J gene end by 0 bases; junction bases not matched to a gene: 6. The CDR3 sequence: CARSPGQESSGNTIYF. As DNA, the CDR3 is TGTGCCAGAAGCCCGGGACAGGAGAGCTCTGGAAACACCATATATTTT.

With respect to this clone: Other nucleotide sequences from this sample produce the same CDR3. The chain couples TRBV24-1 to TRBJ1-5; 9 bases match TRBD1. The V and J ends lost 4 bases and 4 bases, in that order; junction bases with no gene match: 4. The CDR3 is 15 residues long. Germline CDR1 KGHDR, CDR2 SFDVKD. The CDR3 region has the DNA TGTGCCACCAGTGACCCGACAGGGGGGAATCAGCCCCAGCATTTT. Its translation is CATSDPTGGNQPQHF.